The TCR beta chain under discussion was sequenced for a study of blood T cell repertoires in COVID-19. CDR3 length equals 13 residues. Germline CDR1 and CDR2: SGHTA and FQGNSA. Deletions cut 5 bases from V and 3 bases from J, with 10 bases between. The protocol was immunoSEQ multiplex PCR, while the TCRdb copy is restricted to in-frame clones and leaves out a portion. The top ten hold approximately 4.1% of the sample, which has fewer than 180,000 clones, about nine tenths seen once. The sequencing sample was made of peripheral blood. The rearrangement uses TRBV7-2 and TRBJ1-1; D is possibly TRBD1 (5 bases). The receptor's source is a woman aged 60-75 years with active or convalescent COVID-19. CDR3 DNA: TGTGCCAGCAGCCCCCGGGGGTACACTGAAGCTTTCTTT. It specifies CASSPRGYTEAFF.